This T cell receptor beta chain was retrieved from a study of cytomegalovirus exposure and HLA in healthy donors. About the research overall: It was reported in a later analysis that the 100 to 150 validation repertoires used the same platform as the approximately 600 first-cohort repertoires.

The method was immunoSEQ multiplex PCR; TCRdb's version includes in-frame clones alone and lacks a portion of them. The sample carries 150,000 to 250,000 clones, roughly 77% recorded once. Overall study results and limits: The classifier was said to identify cytomegalovirus status with high specificity and sensitivity.

Germline trimming cut 7 bases from V and 3 bases from J; bases unmatched to any gene: 3. CDR1 SNHLY and CDR2 FYNNEI come from the germline V gene. The CDR3 has 14 residues. As concerns this clone: The antigen is not known.

Sequenced input: PBMCs. The TCR originated in a woman aged 30 to 39 in good health and CMV-seronegative. The chain links TRBV2 to TRBJ2-1, with TRBD1 matching over 10 bases. The CDR3: CASMRTGGYNEQFF. The DNA for the CDR3 is TGTGCCAGCATGCGGACAGGGGGCTACAATGAGCAGTTCTTC.